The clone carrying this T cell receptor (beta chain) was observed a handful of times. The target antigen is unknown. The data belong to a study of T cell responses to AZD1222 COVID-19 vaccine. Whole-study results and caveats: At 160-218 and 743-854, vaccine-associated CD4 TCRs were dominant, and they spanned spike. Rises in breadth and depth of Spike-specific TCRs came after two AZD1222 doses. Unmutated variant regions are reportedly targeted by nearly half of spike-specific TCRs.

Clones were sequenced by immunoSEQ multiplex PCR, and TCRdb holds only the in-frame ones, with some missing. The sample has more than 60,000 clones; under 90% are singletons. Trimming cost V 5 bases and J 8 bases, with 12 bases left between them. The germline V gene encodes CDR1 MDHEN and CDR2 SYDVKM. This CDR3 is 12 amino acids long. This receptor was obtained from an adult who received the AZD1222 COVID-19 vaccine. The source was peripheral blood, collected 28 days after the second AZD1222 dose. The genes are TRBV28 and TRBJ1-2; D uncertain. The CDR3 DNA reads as TGTGCCAGCAGTGGGCCCCTTGGAGGCTACACCTTC. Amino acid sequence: CASSGPLGGYTF.